Listed below are T cell receptor beta chains from one sample, sequenced in a study of blood T cell repertoires in COVID-19. The assay was immunoSEQ multiplex PCR, and TCRdb's table has in-frame clones only and misses some. The repertoire holds 70,000 to 95,000 clones, with approximately 86% as singletons. The sample taken for sequencing was peripheral blood. Receptors originate from a man in his 70s with acute or convalescent COVID-19. Each CDR3 is given with its conserved first and last residue. The order of the fields is clone size, J gene, D gene, V gene, CDR3 DNA, CDR3 protein. D genes are given only for firm matches. Size is stated for part of the rows, as once, few or many counts, or as a class when the clone is expanded.

>NA|TRBJ2-3|NA|TRBV21-1
TGTGCCAGCAGCAAAGCAATGGGGAGCGCAGATACGCAGTATTTT
CASSKAMGSADTQYF
>NA|TRBJ2-7|NA|TRBV14
TGTGCCAGCAGCCTCGGCTTGGGGGGCTCCTACGAGCAGTACTTC
CASSLGLGGSYEQYF
>NA|TRBJ2-7|NA|TRBV2
TGTGCCAGCAGTCCCCACTACGAGCAGTACTTC
CASSPHYEQYF
>NA|TRBJ2-3|NA|TRBV28
TGTGCCAGTACTTCCGCAGATACGCAGTATTTT
CASTSADTQYF
>NA|TRBJ1-5|NA|TRBV9
TGTGCCAGCAGCGCACAGGATTCGGGTCAGCCCCAGCATTTT
CASSAQDSGQPQHF
>NA|TRBJ2-3|NA|TRBV5-1
TGCGCCAGCAGCTTACAGGGTACGGGCACAGATACGCAGTATTTT
CASSLQGTGTDTQYF
>NA|TRBJ2-1|NA|TRBV9
TGTGCCAGCAGCGACGGACTACAGGACTACAATGAGCAGTTCTTC
CASSDGLQDYNEQFF
>NA|TRBJ1-1|NA|TRBV7-8
TGTGCCAGCAGCGTAGCCGGGACAACAAAGGAGGCTTTCTTT
CASSVAGTTKEAFF
>NA|TRBJ1-6|TRBD1|TRBV25-1
TGTGCCAGCAGGCGGCAGGGGGGAGGTTCACCCCTCCACTTT
CASRRQGGGSPLHF
>NA|TRBJ1-6|TRBD1|TRBV7-9
TGTGCCAGCAGCTTAGGCAGGGGGCGCGGTTCACCCCTCCACTTT
CASSLGRGRGSPLHF
>NA|TRBJ2-1|TRBD2|TRBV15
TGTGCCACCAGCAGAACAGGACTAGCGGGCTACAATGAGCAGTTCTTC
CATSRTGLAGYNEQFF
>NA|TRBJ1-5|TRBD1|TRBV4-1
TGCGCCAGCAGCCGGGACAGGGGAGGGGATCAGCCCCAGCATTTT
CASSRDRGGDQPQHF
>NA|TRBJ2-1|NA|TRBV6-4
TGTGCCAGCAGTGACTCTAGCGGCTCCTACAATGAGCAGTTCTTC
CASSDSSGSYNEQFF
>NA|TRBJ2-1|TRBD1|TRBV27
TGTGCCAGCAGAACCGGGACAGGGAGCTACAATGAGCAGTTCTTC
CASRTGTGSYNEQFF
>NA|TRBJ1-4|TRBD1|TRBV19
TGTGCCAGTAGTATAGCGGGGACAGGTTCGTCGGGTCTGCTTTTT
CASSIAGTGSSGLLF
>few|TRBJ1-3|TRBD1|TRBV5-6
TGTGCCAGCAGCTTGGTGCCTTCCGACAGGGGGCTGTTGGGAAACACCATATATTTT
CASSLVPSDRGLLGNTIYF
>few|TRBJ2-1|NA|TRBV6-5
TGTGCCAGCAGTACAGGCCCGGGACAATACAATGAGCAGTTCTTC
CASSTGPGQYNEQFF
>NA|TRBJ1-1|TRBD1|TRBV7-3
TGTGCCAGCAGCGGGACAGGGGGCTACGGCGAAGCTTTCTTT
CASSGTGGYGEAFF
>NA|TRBJ1-3|NA|TRBV9
TGTGCCAGCAGCCCACAGGGTAACTCTGGAAACACCATATATTTT
CASSPQGNSGNTIYF
>NA|TRBJ2-5|NA|TRBV2
TGTGCCAGCAGTGGGCTCCAGGTCCTACAAGAGACCCAGTACTTC
CASSGLQVLQETQYF
>NA|TRBJ2-3|TRBD1|TRBV5-1
TGCGCCAGCACCGACTTCAAGAGGGGGCCGACAGATACGCAGTATTTT
CASTDFKRGPTDTQYF
>NA|TRBJ2-7|NA|TRBV19
TGTGCCAGTAGTATTGGACTGAGCTCCTACGAGCAGTACTTC
CASSIGLSSYEQYF
>NA|TRBJ1-6|TRBD1|TRBV19
TGTGCCAGTAGACCAGGACAGGGGTATTCACCCCTCCACTTT
CASRPGQGYSPLHF
>NA|TRBJ2-1|TRBD2|TRBV18
TGTGCCAGCTCATCACTAGCGGGGGGGCTAAGCTCCTACAATGAGCAGTTCTTC
CASSSLAGGLSSYNEQFF
>NA|TRBJ2-5|TRBD1|TRBV7-2
TGTGCCAGCAGCCAAACCGGGACAGTGAGGCAAGAGACCCAGTACTTC
CASSQTGTVRQETQYF
>NA|TRBJ1-2|TRBD1|TRBV5-6
TGTGCCAGCAGCCCGGGACAGAAAGGGTTCGGCTACACCTTC
CASSPGQKGFGYTF
>NA|TRBJ2-6|NA|TRBV7-9
TGTGCCAGCAGCCGGACAAACTCTGGGGCCAACGTCCTGACTTTC
CASSRTNSGANVLTF
>NA|TRBJ1-2|TRBD1|TRBV18
TGTGCCAGCACCGAGGGACAGGAGTATGGCTACACCTTC
CASTEGQEYGYTF
>NA|TRBJ1-2|TRBD1|TRBV30
TGTGCCTGGGGCATTGGGACAGGATACGGCTACACCTTC
CAWGIGTGYGYTF
>once|TRBJ2-1|NA|TRBV9
TGTGCCAGCAGCCCATCGGAGGTCCACAATGAGCAGTTCTTC
CASSPSEVHNEQFF
>once|TRBJ2-3|NA|TRBV18
TGTGCCAGCTCATCGATCGACTCGGCAGATACGCAGTATTTT
CASSSIDSADTQYF
>NA|TRBJ2-7|TRBD1|TRBV18
TGTGCCAGCTCACCCCAGATTGCGGGACAGGGTCAGGGCTACGAGCAGTACTTC
CASSPQIAGQGQGYEQYF
>once|TRBJ1-5|TRBD1|TRBV15
TGTGCCACCAAGGGGACAGGGATTCTTAGCAATCAGCCCCAGCATTTT
CATKGTGILSNQPQHF
>once|TRBJ2-1|TRBD2|TRBV5-4
TGTGCCAGCAGCCCTGCGGGGCTAGCGGGAATCAATGAGCAGTTCTTC
CASSPAGLAGINEQFF
>NA|TRBJ2-2|NA|TRBV5-8
TGTGCCAGCAGCTGGGGACTGAGCACCGGGGAGCTGTTTTTT
CASSWGLSTGELFF
>NA|TRBJ2-5|TRBD2|TRBV9
TGTGCCAGCAGCACCTCCCGGGCTAGCGGGGGGCGGGGTGGAGAGACCCAGTACTTC
CASSTSRASGGRGGETQYF
>NA|TRBJ1-4|NA|TRBV5-1
TGCGCCAGCAGCTCCACAGGGCAGTCTAATGAAAAACTGTTTTTT
CASSSTGQSNEKLFF
>NA|TRBJ2-1|TRBD2|TRBV19
TGTGCCAGTAGTCAGACTAGCGCCCCGAACAATGAGCAGTTCTTC
CASSQTSAPNNEQFF
>NA|TRBJ2-7|NA|TRBV18
TGTGCCAGCTCATCTAACTACGAGCAGTACTTC
CASSSNYEQYF
>NA|TRBJ1-6|NA|TRBV18
TGTGCCAGCTCGACCGGAACAGGGAATTCACCCCTCCACTTT
CASSTGTGNSPLHF
>NA|TRBJ2-7|NA|TRBV29-1
TGCAGCGTTAAGAACCCAAAGTCCTCGGACAGTTCCTACGAGCAGTACTTC
CSVKNPKSSDSSYEQYF
>NA|TRBJ2-7|NA|TRBV7-2
TGTGCCAGCAGCCAAAGGGGGACCAAGGCCTACGAGCAGTACTTC
CASSQRGTKAYEQYF
>NA|TRBJ2-3|TRBD2|TRBV9
TGTGCCAGCAGCTTTATTAGGACTAGCCCCCCGGATACGCAGTATTTT
CASSFIRTSPPDTQYF
>NA|TRBJ1-2|TRBD1|TRBV2
TGTGCCAGCAAGGAGTTCGACAGGGCGAACTATGGCTACACCTTC
CASKEFDRANYGYTF
>NA|TRBJ2-1|TRBD1|TRBV5-6
TGTGCCAGCAGCTTACCGGGACAGGGGTACAATGAGCAGTTCTTC
CASSLPGQGYNEQFF
>NA|TRBJ2-3|TRBD1|TRBV6-2/TRBV6-3
TGTGCCAGCAGTTGGACAGGGGGTGGCACAGATACGCAGTATTTT
CASSWTGGGTDTQYF
>once|TRBJ2-2|NA|TRBV7-9
TGTGCCAGCAGCCCCCGGGGACTCAACACCGGGGAGCTGTTTTTT
CASSPRGLNTGELFF
>NA|TRBJ2-3|NA|TRBV25-1
TGTGCCAGCAGTATAAGCGGTCGCGCAGATACGCAGTATTTT
CASSISGRADTQYF
>NA|TRBJ1-3|NA|TRBV7-9
TGTGCCAGCAGCCCCTCCCTTGGAAACACCATATATTTT
CASSPSLGNTIYF